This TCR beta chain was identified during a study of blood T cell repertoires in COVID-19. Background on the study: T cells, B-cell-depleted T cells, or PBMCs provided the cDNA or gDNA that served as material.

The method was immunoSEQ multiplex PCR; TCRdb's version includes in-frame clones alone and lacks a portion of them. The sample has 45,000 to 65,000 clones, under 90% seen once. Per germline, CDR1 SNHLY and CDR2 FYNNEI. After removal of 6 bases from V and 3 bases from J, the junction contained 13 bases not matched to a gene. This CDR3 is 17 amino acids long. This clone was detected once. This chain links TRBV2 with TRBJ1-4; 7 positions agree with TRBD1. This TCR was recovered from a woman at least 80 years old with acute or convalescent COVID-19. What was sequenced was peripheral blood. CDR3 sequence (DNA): TGTGCCAGCAGGCTGGGACAGAGACTTCAGGCTAATGAAAAACTGTTTTTT. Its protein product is CASRLGQRLQANEKLFF.